Sequencing of this T cell receptor (beta chain) was carried out in a study of T cells after yellow fever vaccination. This clonotype appeared many times. TCRdb fed the 5' RACE reads into MiXCR, producing one record per CDR3 protein. The sample contains over 130,000 distinct CDR3 sequences, approximately 7.7% of which appear only once. This TCR came from a man aged 25-40 years who received the YFV17D yellow fever vaccine. The specimen comprised CD4+ T cells sorted from PBMCs, sampled 5 days after the yellow fever booster vaccination.

DNA for the CDR3: TGTGCCAGCAGCCCGTACCGGGACAGGGTAACTGAAGCTTTCTTT. It encodes CASSPYRDRVTEAFF. J is TRBJ1-1 and V is TRBV7-9, with 9 bases that match TRBD1. There are 15 residues in the CDR3. Losses at the gene ends were 5 bases for V and 5 bases for J; bases not matched to a gene: 9. Germline V gene sequence: CDR1 SEHNR, CDR2 FQNEAQ (reference sequence).